The present TCR beta chain was sequenced within a study of blood T cell repertoires in COVID-19. Study-wide context: Spain, Italy and the United States supplied samples that represented acute and convalescent COVID-19.

The CDR3 is 13 residues long. In germline, CDR1 is SGHAT, CDR2 FQNNGV. V was trimmed by 1 base and J by 6 bases, leaving 10 bases between them. Enrolment of Seattle patients took place during active infection, and they were followed longitudinally. In the original analysis: Quantification of nucleated cells was approximated via reference gene primer amplification. The table came from immunoSEQ multiplex PCR; TCRdb's copy has only in-frame clones and leaves some out. V and J calls and clone size are those listed in that table; D and trimming were worked out from the DNA. The sample holds approximately 290,000 clones, 84% seen once. In this sample, this clone turned up once.

The source is a person aged 65 to 79 with COVID-19, enrolled during active disease. V is TRBV11-2 and J is TRBJ2-7; D ambiguous. The sequenced material came from peripheral blood. As DNA, the CDR3 is TGTGCCAGCAGCTTAGGTGGGTGGGCCGAGCAGTACTTC. It is translated as CASSLGGWAEQYF.